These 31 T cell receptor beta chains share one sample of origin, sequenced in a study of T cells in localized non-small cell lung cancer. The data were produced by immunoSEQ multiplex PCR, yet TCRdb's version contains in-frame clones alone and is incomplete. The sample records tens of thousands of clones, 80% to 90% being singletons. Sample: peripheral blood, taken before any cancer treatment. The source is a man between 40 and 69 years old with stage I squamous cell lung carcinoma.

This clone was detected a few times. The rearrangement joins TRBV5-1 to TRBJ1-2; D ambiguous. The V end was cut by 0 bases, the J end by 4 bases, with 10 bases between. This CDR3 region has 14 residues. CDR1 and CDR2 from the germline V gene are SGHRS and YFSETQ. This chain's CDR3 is CASSLAQSSYGYTF. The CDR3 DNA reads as TGCGCCAGCAGCTTGGCCCAGTCGAGCTATGGCTACACCTTC.

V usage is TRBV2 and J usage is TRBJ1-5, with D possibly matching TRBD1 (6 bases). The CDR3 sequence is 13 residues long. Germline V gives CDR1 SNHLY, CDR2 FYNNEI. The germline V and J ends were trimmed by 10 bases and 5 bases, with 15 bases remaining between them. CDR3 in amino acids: CATGQSEYQPQHF. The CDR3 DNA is TGTGCCACTGGACAGTCCGAGTATCAGCCCCAGCATTTT.

In DNA, the CDR3 is TGTGCCAGCAGCTTAGCGGGGACAGGCAAAGAGACCCAGTACTTC. Protein: CASSLAGTGKETQYF. The V call is TRBV7-2, the J call TRBJ2-5; 8 bases are a match to TRBD1. This CDR3 is built from 15 residues. The ends lost 0 bases at V and 3 bases at J; junction bases unmatched: 3. Germline CDR1 is SGHTA and CDR2 is FQGNSA.

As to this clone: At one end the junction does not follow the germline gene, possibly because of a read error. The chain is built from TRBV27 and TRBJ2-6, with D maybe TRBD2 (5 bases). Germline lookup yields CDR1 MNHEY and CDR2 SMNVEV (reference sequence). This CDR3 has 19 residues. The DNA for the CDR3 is TGTGCCAGCAGTTTATCAGGGATCCGACTAAATTCTGAGGCCAACGTCCTGACTTTC. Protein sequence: CASSLSGIRLNSEANVLTF.

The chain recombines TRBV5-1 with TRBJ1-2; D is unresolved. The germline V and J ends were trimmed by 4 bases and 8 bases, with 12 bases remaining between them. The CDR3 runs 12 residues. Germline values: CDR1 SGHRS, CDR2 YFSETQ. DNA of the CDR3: TGCGCCAGCAGCCCGAATGAACAGGGCTACACCTTC. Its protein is CASSPNEQGYTF. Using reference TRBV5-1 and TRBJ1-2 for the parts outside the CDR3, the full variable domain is KAGVTQTPRYLIKTRGQQVTLSCSPISGHRSVSWYQQTPGQGLQFLFEYFSETQRNKGNFPGRFSGRQFSNSRSEMNVSTLELGDSALYLCASSPNEQGYTFGSGTRLTVV.

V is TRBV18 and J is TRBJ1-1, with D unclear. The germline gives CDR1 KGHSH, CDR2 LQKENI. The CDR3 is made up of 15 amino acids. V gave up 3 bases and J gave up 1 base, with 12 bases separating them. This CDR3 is CASSPDWAGNTEAFF. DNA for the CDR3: TGTGCCAGCTCACCGGACTGGGCGGGGAACACTGAAGCTTTCTTT. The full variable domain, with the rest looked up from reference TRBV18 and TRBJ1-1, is NAGVMQNPRHLVRRRGQEARLRCSPMKGHSHVYWYRQLPEEGLKFMVYLQKENIIDESGMPKERFSAEFPKEGPSILRIQQVVRGDSAAYFCASSPDWAGNTEAFFGQGTRLTVV.

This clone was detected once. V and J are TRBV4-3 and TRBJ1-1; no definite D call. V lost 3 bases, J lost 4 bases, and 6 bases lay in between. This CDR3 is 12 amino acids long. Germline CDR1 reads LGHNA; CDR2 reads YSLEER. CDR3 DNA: TGCGCCAGCAGCCAGGGCCGCACTGAAGCTTTCTTT. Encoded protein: CASSQGRTEAFF.

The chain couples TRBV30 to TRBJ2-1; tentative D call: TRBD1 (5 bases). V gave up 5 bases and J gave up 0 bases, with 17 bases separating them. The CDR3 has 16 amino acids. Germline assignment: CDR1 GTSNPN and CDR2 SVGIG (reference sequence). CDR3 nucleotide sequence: TGTGCCTGGCGGCAGGGTGGGGTGTCCTCCTACAATGAGCAGTTCTTC. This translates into CAWRQGGVSSYNEQFF. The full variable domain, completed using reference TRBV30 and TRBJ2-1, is SQTIHQWPATLVQPVGSPLSLECTVEGTSNPNLYWYRQAAGRGLQLLFYSVGIGQISSEVPQNLSASRPQDRQFILSSKKLLLSDSGFYLCAWRQGGVSSYNEQFFGPGTRLTVL.

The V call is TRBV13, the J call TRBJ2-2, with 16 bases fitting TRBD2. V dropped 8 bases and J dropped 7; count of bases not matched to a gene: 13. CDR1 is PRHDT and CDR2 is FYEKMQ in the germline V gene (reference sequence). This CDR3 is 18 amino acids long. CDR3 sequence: CASAAGTSGGANHGELFF. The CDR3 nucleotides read TGTGCCAGCGCCGCCGGGACTAGCGGGGGGGCAAATCACGGGGAGCTGTTTTTT.

Here the CDR3 DNA reads TGTGCCAGCAGCCAAGTAACAGGGGAGGCCTATAATTCACCCCTCCACTTT. Translation gives CASSQVTGEAYNSPLHF. The gene calls are TRBV4-2 and TRBJ1-6; 7 nucleotides align to TRBD1. Germline V lookup: CDR1 LGHNA, CDR2 YNFKEQ. The CDR3 sequence is 17 residues long. V shed 1 base, J shed 2 bases, and the junction held 5 bases outside the gene matches.

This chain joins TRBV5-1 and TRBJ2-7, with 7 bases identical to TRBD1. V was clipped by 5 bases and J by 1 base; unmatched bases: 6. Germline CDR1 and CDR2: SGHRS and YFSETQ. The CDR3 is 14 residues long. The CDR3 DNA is TGCGCCAGCAGGTCTCAGGGACAGTCCTACGAGCAGTACTTC. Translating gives CASRSQGQSYEQYF.

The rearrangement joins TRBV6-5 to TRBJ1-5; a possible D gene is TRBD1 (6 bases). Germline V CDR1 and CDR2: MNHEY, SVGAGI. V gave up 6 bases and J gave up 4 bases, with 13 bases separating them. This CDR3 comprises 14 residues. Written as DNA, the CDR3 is TGTGCCAGCAGGAAGGACAGCCTAAATCAGCCCCAGCATTTT. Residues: CASRKDSLNQPQHF.

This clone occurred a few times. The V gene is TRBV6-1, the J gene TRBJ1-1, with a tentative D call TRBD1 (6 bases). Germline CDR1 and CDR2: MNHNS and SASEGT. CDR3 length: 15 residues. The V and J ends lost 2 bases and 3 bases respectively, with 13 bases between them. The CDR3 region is CASSEFATGDTEAFF. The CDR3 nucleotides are TGTGCCAGCAGTGAATTTGCGACAGGTGACACTGAAGCTTTCTTT.

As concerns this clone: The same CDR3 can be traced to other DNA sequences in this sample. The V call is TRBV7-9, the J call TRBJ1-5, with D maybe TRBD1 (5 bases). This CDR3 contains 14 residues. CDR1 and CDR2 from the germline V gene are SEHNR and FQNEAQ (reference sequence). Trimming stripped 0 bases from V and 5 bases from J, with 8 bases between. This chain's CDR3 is CASSLAGAYQPQHF. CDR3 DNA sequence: TGTGCCAGCAGCTTAGCAGGGGCCTATCAGCCCCAGCATTTT.

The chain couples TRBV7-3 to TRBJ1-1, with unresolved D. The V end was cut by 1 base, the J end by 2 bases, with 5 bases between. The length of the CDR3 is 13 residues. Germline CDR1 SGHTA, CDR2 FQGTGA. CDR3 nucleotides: TGTGCCAGCAGCTTAAGAGATAACACTGAAGCTTTCTTT. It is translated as CASSLRDNTEAFF.

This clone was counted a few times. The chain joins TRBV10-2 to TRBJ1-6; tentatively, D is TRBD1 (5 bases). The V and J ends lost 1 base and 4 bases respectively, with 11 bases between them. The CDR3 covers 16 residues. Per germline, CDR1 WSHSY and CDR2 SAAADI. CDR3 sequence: CASSEFRQPYNSPLHF. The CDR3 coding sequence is TGCGCCAGCAGTGAGTTTAGACAGCCTTATAATTCACCCCTCCACTTT.

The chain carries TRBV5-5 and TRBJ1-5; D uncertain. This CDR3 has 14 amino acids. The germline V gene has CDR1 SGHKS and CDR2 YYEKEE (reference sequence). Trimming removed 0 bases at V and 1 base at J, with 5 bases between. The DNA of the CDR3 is TGTGCCAGCAGCTTGGAGGTCAGCAATCAGCCCCAGCATTTT. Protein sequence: CASSLEVSNQPQHF.

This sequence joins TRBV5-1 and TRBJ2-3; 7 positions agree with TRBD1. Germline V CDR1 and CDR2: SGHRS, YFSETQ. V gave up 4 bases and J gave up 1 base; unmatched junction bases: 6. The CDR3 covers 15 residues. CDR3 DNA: TGCGCCAGCAGCGTTGGGGACAGAGGCACAGATACGCAGTATTTT. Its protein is CASSVGDRGTDTQYF.

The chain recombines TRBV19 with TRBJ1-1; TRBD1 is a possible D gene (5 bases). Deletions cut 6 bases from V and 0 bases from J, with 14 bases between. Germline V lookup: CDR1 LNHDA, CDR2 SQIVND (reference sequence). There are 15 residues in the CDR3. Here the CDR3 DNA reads TGTGCCAGTAGCGGGGGGTCAGGGTTGAACACTGAAGCTTTCTTT. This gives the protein CASSGGSGLNTEAFF.

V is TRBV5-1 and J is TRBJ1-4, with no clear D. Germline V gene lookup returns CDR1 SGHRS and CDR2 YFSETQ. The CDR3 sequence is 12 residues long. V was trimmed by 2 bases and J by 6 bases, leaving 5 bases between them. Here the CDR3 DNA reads TGCGCCAGCAGCTTACCCGATGAAAAACTGTTTTTT. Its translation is CASSLPDEKLFF.

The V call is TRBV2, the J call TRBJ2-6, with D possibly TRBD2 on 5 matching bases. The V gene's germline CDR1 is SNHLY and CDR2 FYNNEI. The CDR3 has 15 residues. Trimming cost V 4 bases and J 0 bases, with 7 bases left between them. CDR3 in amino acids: CASSALDSGANVLTF. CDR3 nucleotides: TGTGCCAGCAGTGCACTAGACTCTGGGGCCAACGTCCTGACTTTC.

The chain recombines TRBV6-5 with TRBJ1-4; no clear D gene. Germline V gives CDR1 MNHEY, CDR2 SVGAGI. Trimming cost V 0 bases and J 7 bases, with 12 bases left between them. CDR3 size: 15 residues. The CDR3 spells CASSYSSGVGEKLFF. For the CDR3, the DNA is TGTGCCAGCAGTTACTCATCCGGGGTTGGTGAAAAACTGTTTTTT.

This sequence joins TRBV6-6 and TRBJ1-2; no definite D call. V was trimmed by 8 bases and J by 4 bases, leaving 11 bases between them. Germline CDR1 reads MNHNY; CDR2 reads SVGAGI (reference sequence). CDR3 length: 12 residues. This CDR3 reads CASSKDTYGYTF. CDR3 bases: TGTGCCAGCTCGAAGGATACCTATGGCTACACCTTC.

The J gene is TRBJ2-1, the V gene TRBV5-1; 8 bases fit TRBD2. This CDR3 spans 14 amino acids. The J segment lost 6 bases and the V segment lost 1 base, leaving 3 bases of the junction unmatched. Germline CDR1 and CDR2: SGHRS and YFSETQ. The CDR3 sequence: CASSLQGLGNEQFF. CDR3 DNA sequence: TGCGCCAGCAGCTTGCAGGGACTAGGCAATGAGCAGTTCTTC.

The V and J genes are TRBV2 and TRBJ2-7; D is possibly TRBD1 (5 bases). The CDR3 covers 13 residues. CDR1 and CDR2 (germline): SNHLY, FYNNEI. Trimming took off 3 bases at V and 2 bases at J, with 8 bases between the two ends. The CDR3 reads CASSDQGPYEQYF. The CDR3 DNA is TGTGCCAGCAGTGACCAGGGTCCCTACGAGCAGTACTTC. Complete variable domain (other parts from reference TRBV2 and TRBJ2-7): EPEVTQTPSHQVTQMGQEVILRCVPISNHLYFYWYRQILGQKVEFLVSFYNNEISEKSEIFDDQFSVERPDGSNFTLKIRSTKLEDSAMYFCASSDQGPYEQYFGPGTRLTVT.

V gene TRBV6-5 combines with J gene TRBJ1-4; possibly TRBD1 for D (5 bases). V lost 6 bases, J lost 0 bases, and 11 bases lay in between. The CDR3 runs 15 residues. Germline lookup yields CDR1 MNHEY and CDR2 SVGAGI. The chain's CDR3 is CASRRQPSTNEKLFF. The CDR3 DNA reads TGTGCCAGCAGGAGACAGCCCTCAACTAATGAAAAACTGTTTTTT.

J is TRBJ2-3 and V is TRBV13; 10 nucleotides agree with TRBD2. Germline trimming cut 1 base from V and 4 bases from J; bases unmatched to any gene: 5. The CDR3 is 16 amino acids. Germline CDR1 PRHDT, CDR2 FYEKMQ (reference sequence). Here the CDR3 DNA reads TGTGCCAGCAGCTTAGCAGCGGGAGGGTTACCAGATACGCAGTATTTT. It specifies CASSLAAGGLPDTQYF.

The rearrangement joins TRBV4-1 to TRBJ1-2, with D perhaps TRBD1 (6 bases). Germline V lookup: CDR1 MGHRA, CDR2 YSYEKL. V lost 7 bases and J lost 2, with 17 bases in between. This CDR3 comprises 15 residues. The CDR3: CASKSGGAWNYGYTF. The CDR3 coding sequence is TGCGCCAGCAAGTCTGGGGGGGCGTGGAACTATGGCTACACCTTC.

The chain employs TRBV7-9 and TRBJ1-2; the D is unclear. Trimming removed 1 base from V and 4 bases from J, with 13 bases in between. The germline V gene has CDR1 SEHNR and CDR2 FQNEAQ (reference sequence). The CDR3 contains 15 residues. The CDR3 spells CASSLESPRLYGYTF. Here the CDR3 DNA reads TGTGCCAGCAGCTTAGAGAGCCCGCGCCTCTATGGCTACACCTTC.

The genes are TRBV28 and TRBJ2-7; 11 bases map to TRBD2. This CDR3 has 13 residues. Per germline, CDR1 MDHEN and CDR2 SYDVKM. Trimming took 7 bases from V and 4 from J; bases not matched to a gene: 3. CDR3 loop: CASTRTSGYEQYF. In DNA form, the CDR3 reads TGTGCCAGCACGCGGACTAGCGGGTACGAGCAGTACTTC.

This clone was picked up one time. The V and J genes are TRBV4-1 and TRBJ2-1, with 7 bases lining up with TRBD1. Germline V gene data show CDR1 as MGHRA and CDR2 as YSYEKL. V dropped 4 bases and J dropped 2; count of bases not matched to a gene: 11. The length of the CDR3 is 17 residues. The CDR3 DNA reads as TGCGCCAGCAGCCCAGGCCCGACCGGGACAGCCTACAATGAGCAGTTCTTC. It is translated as CASSPGPTGTAYNEQFF.